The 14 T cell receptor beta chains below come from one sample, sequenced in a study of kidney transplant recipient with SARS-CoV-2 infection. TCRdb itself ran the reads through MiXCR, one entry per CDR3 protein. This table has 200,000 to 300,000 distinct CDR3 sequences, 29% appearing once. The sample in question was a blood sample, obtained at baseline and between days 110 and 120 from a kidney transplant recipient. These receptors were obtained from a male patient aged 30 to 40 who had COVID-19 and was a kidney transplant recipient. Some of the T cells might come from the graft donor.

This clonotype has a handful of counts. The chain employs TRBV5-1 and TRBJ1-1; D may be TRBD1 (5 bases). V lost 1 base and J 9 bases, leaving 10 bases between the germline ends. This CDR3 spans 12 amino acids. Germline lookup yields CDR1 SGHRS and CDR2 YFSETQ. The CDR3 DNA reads TGCGCCAGCAGCTTGAATGGGGGTAAAGCTTTCTTT. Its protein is CASSLNGGKAFF.

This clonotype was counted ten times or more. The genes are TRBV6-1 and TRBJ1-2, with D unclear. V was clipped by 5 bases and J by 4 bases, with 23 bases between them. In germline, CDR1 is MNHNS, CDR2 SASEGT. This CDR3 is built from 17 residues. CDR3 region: CASSRMWECRKTYGYTF. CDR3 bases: TGTGCCAGCAGTCGTATGTGGGAATGTAGAAAGACCTATGGCTACACCTTC.

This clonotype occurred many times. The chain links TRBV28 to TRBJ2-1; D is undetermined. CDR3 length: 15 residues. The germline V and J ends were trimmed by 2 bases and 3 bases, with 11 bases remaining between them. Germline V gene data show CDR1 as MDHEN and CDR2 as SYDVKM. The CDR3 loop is CASSLVPTNYNEQFF. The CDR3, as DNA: TGTGCCAGCAGTTTAGTTCCTACGAACTACAATGAGCAGTTCTTC. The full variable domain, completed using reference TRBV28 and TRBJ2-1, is DVKVTQSSRYLVKRTGEKVFLECVQDMDHENMFWYRQDPGLGLRLIYFSYDVKMKEKGDIPEGYSVSREKKERFSLILESASTNQTSMYLCASSLVPTNYNEQFFGPGTRLTVL.

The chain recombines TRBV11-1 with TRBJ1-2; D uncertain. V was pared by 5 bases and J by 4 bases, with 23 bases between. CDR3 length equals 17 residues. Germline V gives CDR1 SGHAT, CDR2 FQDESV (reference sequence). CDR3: CASSMRFKAGKSYGYTF. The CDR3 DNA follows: TGTGCCAGCAGCATGAGATTTAAGGCTGGAAAGTCCTATGGCTACACCTTC.

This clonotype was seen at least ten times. The CDR3 region is CASSPGGQGGTEAFF. The CDR3 DNA follows: TGTGCCAGCAGCCCAGGTGGACAGGGGGGTACTGAAGCTTTCTTT. The genes are TRBV5-4 and TRBJ1-1; 10 bases fit TRBD1. CDR1 and CDR2 from the germline V gene are SGHNT and YYREEE (reference sequence). The V gene end was trimmed by 4 bases and the J gene end by 5 bases; junction bases not matched to a gene: 8. The CDR3 extends over 15 amino acids.

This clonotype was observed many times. CDR3 coding DNA: TGTGCCAGCAGTGAAGACAACACTGAAGCTTTCTTT. It yields the protein CASSEDNTEAFF. The rearrangement joins TRBV2 to TRBJ1-1; D remains unclear. The V gene's germline CDR1 is SNHLY and CDR2 FYNNEI. Trimming left V 1 base short and J 2 bases short, with 2 bases between. CDR3 length: 12 amino acids.

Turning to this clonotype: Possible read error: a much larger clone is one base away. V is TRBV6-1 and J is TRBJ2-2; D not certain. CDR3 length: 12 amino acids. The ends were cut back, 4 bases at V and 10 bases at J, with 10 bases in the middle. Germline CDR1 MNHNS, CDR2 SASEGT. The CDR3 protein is CASSAVSEELFF. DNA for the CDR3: TGTGCCAGCAGTGCTGTGTCCGAGGAGCTGTTTTTT.

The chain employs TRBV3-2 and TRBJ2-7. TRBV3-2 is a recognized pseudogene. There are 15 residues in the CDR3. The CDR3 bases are TGTGGCAGCAGCCATCGACCAGGACGGAACTACGAGCAGTACTTC. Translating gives CGSSHRPGRNYEQYF.

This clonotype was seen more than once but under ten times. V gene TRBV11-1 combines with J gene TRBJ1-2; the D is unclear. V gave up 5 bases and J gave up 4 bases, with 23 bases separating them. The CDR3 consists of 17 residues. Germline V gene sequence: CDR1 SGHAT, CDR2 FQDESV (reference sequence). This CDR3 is CASSNKVKAGKTYGYTF. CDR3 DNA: TGTGCCAGCAGCAACAAAGTTAAGGCTGGAAAGACCTATGGCTACACCTTC.

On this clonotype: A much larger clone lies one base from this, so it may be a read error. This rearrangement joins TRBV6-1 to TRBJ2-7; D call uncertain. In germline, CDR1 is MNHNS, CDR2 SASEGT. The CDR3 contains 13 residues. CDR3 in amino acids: CASGENSRNEQYF. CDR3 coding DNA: TGTGCCAGCGGTGAAAATAGCCGAAACGAGCAGTACTTC.

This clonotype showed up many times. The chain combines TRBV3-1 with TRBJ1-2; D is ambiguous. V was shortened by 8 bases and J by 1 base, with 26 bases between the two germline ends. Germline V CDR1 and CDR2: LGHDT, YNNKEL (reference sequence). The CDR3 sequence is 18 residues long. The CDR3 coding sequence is TGTGCCAGCCCCCGGGTTGCCATTCTGGGCAGCCTTAACTATGGCTACACCTTC. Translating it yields CASPRVAILGSLNYGYTF. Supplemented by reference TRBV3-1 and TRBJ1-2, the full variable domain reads DTAVSQTPKYLVTQMGNDKSIKCEQNLGHDTMYWYKQDSKKFLKIMFSYNNKELIINETVPNRFSPKSPDKAHLNLHINSLELGDSAVYFCASPRVAILGSLNYGYTFGSGTRLTVV.

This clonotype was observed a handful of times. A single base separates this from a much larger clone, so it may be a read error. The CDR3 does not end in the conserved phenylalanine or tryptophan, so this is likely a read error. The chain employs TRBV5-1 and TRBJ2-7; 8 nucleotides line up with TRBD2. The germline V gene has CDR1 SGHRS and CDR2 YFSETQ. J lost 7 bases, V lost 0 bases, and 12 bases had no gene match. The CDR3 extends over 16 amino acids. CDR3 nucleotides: TGCGCCAGCAGCTTGGCACCGGGAGGGCCCTCGTGGGAGCAGTACCTC. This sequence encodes CASSLAPGGPSWEQYL.

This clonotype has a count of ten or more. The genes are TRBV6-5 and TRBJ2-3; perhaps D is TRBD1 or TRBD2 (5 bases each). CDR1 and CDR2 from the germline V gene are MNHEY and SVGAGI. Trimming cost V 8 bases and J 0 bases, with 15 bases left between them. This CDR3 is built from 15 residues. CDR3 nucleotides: TGTGCCAGCGTTCGCCCGGGACGCAGCACAGATACGCAGTATTTT. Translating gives CASVRPGRSTDTQYF.

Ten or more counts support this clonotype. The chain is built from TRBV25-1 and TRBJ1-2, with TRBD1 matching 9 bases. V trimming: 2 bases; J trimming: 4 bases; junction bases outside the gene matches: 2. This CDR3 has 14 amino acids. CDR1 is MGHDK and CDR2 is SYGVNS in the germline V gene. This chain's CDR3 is CASSENRGPYGYTF. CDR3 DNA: TGTGCCAGCAGTGAAAACAGGGGGCCCTATGGCTACACCTTC.